This T cell receptor beta chain emerged from a study of technical replicates of blood from a few donors. The protocol was immunoSEQ multiplex PCR, while the TCRdb copy is restricted to in-frame clones and leaves out a portion. Here the sample spans about 53,000 clones, around 84% being singletons. This clone was detected once. The sample comprised PBMCs. The sequence was obtained from a human donor in good health. Some clones in this sample may be carry-over from other donors' samples.

As DNA, the CDR3 is TGTGCCAGCAGCTTAGTCGCGACAGGGAACACAGATACGCAGTATTTT. This encodes CASSLVATGNTDTQYF. The rearrangement joins TRBV7-2 to TRBJ2-3; 7 nucleotides match TRBD1. CDR1 and CDR2 from the germline V gene are SGHTA and FQGNSA. The CDR3 length is 16 residues. V shed 1 base, J shed 2 bases, and the junction held 6 bases outside the gene matches.